This is a list of T cell receptor beta chains from one sample in a study of T cell responses to AZD1222 COVID-19 vaccine. Here immunoSEQ multiplex PCR was the method, and the copy in TCRdb shows in-frame clones only, minus some. The sample carries about 130,000 clones, 93% recorded once. This specimen consisted of peripheral blood, obtained on day 0 of AZD1222 vaccination. These receptors all stem from an adult in good health. Both conserved end residues are part of each CDR3. D genes are given only for firm matches. Where a row states a size, it is once, few, many or the class of an expanded clone; other rows omit it.

j_call: TRBJ1-1; v_call: TRBV5-6; d_call: TRBD1; clone_size: -; cdr3_aa: CASCRQGWTEAFF
j_call: TRBJ2-1; v_call: TRBV10-3; d_call: -; clone_size: -; cdr3_aa: CAISGGPTSEGQFF
j_call: TRBJ2-7; v_call: TRBV20-1; d_call: TRBD2; clone_size: -; cdr3_aa: CSASALAALSYEQYF
j_call: TRBJ1-4; v_call: TRBV19; d_call: TRBD1; clone_size: -; cdr3_aa: CASSPGQGARKLFF
j_call: TRBJ2-2; v_call: TRBV9; d_call: -; clone_size: -; cdr3_aa: CASSVWDVDGNGELFF
j_call: TRBJ1-5; v_call: TRBV30; d_call: -; clone_size: -; cdr3_aa: CAWSAGDDQPQHF
j_call: TRBJ2-3; v_call: TRBV5-1; d_call: -; clone_size: -; cdr3_aa: CASIKDSYTDTQYF
j_call: TRBJ1-2; v_call: TRBV25-1; d_call: -; clone_size: -; cdr3_aa: CASSAQSIYGYTF
j_call: TRBJ2-3; v_call: TRBV24-1; d_call: TRBD1; clone_size: -; cdr3_aa: CATSDGTARDNTDTQYF
j_call: TRBJ1-5; v_call: TRBV11-2; d_call: TRBD1; clone_size: -; cdr3_aa: CASSPSAVQGQGNQPQHF
j_call: TRBJ2-7; v_call: TRBV6-5; d_call: TRBD2; clone_size: -; cdr3_aa: CASLWAGEPKQYF
j_call: TRBJ1-2; v_call: TRBV18; d_call: -; clone_size: -; cdr3_aa: CASSLRPQNFYGYTF
j_call: TRBJ1-2; v_call: TRBV19; d_call: -; clone_size: -; cdr3_aa: CASRRDGYGYTF
j_call: TRBJ2-3; v_call: TRBV7-2; d_call: TRBD2; clone_size: -; cdr3_aa: CASSLTPGLVTDTQYF
j_call: TRBJ2-3; v_call: TRBV11-2; d_call: -; clone_size: -; cdr3_aa: CASSLAGVRLFTDTQYF
j_call: TRBJ2-3; v_call: TRBV29-1; d_call: TRBD1; clone_size: -; cdr3_aa: CSVEVVAGGDTDTQYF
j_call: TRBJ1-4; v_call: TRBV7-9; d_call: -; clone_size: -; cdr3_aa: CASSRGSNEKLFF
j_call: TRBJ1-4; v_call: TRBV5-1; d_call: -; clone_size: -; cdr3_aa: CASSSRPIGATNEKLFF
j_call: TRBJ2-3; v_call: TRBV7-2; d_call: TRBD2; clone_size: -; cdr3_aa: CASSLDSGGAGDTQYF
j_call: TRBJ1-2; v_call: TRBV7-6; d_call: -; clone_size: -; cdr3_aa: CASSLETGGGIHGYTF
j_call: TRBJ2-7; v_call: TRBV2; d_call: -; clone_size: -; cdr3_aa: CASSDLPSVVPEQYF
j_call: TRBJ2-2; v_call: TRBV7-6; d_call: -; clone_size: -; cdr3_aa: CASSLARAVAGELFF
j_call: TRBJ1-1; v_call: TRBV9; d_call: -; clone_size: -; cdr3_aa: CASSVGWGRENTEAFF
j_call: TRBJ2-1; v_call: TRBV7-2; d_call: TRBD2; clone_size: -; cdr3_aa: CASSLLAGDYNEQFF
j_call: TRBJ2-7; v_call: TRBV6-2/TRBV6-3; d_call: -; clone_size: -; cdr3_aa: CASSYVQGEGYEQYF
j_call: TRBJ2-5; v_call: TRBV5-1; d_call: -; clone_size: -; cdr3_aa: CATSYGGRETQYF
j_call: TRBJ2-3; v_call: TRBV19; d_call: -; clone_size: -; cdr3_aa: CASSILPGRDTQYF
j_call: TRBJ2-3; v_call: TRBV7-3; d_call: -; clone_size: -; cdr3_aa: CASSQGDTQYF
j_call: TRBJ1-1; v_call: TRBV7-3; d_call: -; clone_size: few; cdr3_aa: CASSLGATNTEAFF
j_call: TRBJ2-2; v_call: TRBV2; d_call: -; clone_size: -; cdr3_aa: CASIATPPGELFF
j_call: TRBJ2-4; v_call: TRBV14; d_call: -; clone_size: -; cdr3_aa: CASSQDIDYRTNIQYF
j_call: TRBJ1-3; v_call: TRBV30; d_call: -; clone_size: -; cdr3_aa: CAWSPDVGNTIYF
j_call: TRBJ1-4; v_call: TRBV19; d_call: -; clone_size: -; cdr3_aa: CASQGRNIGDEKLFF
j_call: TRBJ1-1; v_call: TRBV18; d_call: -; clone_size: -; cdr3_aa: CASSPLREGAFF
j_call: TRBJ1-2; v_call: TRBV28; d_call: TRBD1; clone_size: -; cdr3_aa: CAIVTGVGYTF
j_call: TRBJ1-1; v_call: TRBV5-1; d_call: -; clone_size: -; cdr3_aa: CASSLEPGTLTEAFF
j_call: TRBJ1-1; v_call: TRBV19; d_call: -; clone_size: -; cdr3_aa: CASSTDRGNTEAFF
j_call: TRBJ2-7; v_call: TRBV12-3/TRBV12-4; d_call: TRBD1; clone_size: -; cdr3_aa: CASTRQGLGEQYF
j_call: TRBJ1-1; v_call: TRBV20-1; d_call: -; clone_size: -; cdr3_aa: CRASLIGAISEAFF
j_call: TRBJ1-1; v_call: TRBV19; d_call: -; clone_size: -; cdr3_aa: CASSIVPGGPEAFF
j_call: TRBJ1-3; v_call: TRBV6-5; d_call: -; clone_size: -; cdr3_aa: CASIRAIGNTIYF
j_call: TRBJ1-2; v_call: TRBV24-1; d_call: -; clone_size: -; cdr3_aa: CATSPGAYGYTF
j_call: TRBJ2-1; v_call: TRBV7-3; d_call: -; clone_size: -; cdr3_aa: CASSLNMDEQFF
j_call: TRBJ2-5; v_call: TRBV6-1; d_call: -; clone_size: -; cdr3_aa: CASSEAPGQETQYF
j_call: TRBJ1-1; v_call: TRBV28; d_call: -; clone_size: -; cdr3_aa: CASSPQGNTEAFF
j_call: TRBJ1-2; v_call: TRBV7-8; d_call: -; clone_size: -; cdr3_aa: CASSLAFGGYGYTF
j_call: TRBJ1-5; v_call: TRBV4-3; d_call: -; clone_size: -; cdr3_aa: CASSQVPYQPQHF
j_call: TRBJ1-1; v_call: TRBV27; d_call: -; clone_size: -; cdr3_aa: CASSLFGSNTEAFF
j_call: TRBJ2-1; v_call: TRBV11-2; d_call: -; clone_size: -; cdr3_aa: CASTRSLVRAGRFSEQFF
j_call: TRBJ2-3; v_call: TRBV6-6; d_call: TRBD2; clone_size: -; cdr3_aa: CASSRGGRTDTQYF
j_call: TRBJ1-1; v_call: TRBV27; d_call: -; clone_size: -; cdr3_aa: CASSSGSDLGNTEAFF
j_call: TRBJ1-2; v_call: TRBV15; d_call: -; clone_size: -; cdr3_aa: CATSRDRTVYGYTF
j_call: TRBJ2-7; v_call: TRBV7-9; d_call: -; clone_size: -; cdr3_aa: CASSPSQFGIPYEQYF
j_call: TRBJ1-1; v_call: TRBV6-2/TRBV6-3; d_call: -; clone_size: -; cdr3_aa: CASSYEIEGRGTLMNTEAFF
j_call: TRBJ2-1; v_call: TRBV16; d_call: -; clone_size: -; cdr3_aa: CASSPDSSSYNEQFF
j_call: TRBJ2-7; v_call: TRBV5-3; d_call: -; clone_size: -; cdr3_aa: CARSPPGLFEQYF
j_call: TRBJ2-5; v_call: TRBV28; d_call: TRBD1; clone_size: -; cdr3_aa: CASSSIVTGGLGETQYF
j_call: TRBJ1-5; v_call: TRBV19; d_call: -; clone_size: -; cdr3_aa: CASSIGVYSNQPQHF